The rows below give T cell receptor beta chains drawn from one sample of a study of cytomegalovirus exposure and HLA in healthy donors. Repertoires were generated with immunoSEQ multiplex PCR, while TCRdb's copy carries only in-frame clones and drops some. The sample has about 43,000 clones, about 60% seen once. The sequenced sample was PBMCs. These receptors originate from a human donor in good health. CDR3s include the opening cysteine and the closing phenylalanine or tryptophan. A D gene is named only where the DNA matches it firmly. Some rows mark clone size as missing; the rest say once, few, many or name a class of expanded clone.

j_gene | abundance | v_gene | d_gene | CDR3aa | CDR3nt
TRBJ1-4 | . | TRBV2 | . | CASSREGEKLFF | TGTGCCAGCAGCAGGGAGGGAGAAAAACTGTTTTTT
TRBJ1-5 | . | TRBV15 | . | CATSSRELSQPQHF | TGTGCCACCAGCAGTAGGGAGTTGAGTCAGCCCCAGCATTTT
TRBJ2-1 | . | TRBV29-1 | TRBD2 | CSMSGVLDEQFF | TGCAGCATGAGCGGGGTCCTCGATGAGCAGTTCTTC
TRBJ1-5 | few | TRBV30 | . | CAWSVLGNQPQHF | TGTGCCTGGAGTGTACTCGGGAATCAGCCCCAGCATTTT
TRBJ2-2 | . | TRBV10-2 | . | CASRTGANTGELFF | TGCGCCAGCAGGACGGGAGCGAACACCGGGGAGCTGTTTTTT
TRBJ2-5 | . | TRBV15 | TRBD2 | CATERGGRETQYF | TGTGCCACCGAGCGGGGAGGGCGGGAGACCCAGTACTTC
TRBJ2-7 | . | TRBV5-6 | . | CASSLGYGIGVAYEQYF | TGTGCCAGCAGCTTGGGTTACGGGATCGGAGTGGCCTACGAGCAGTACTTC
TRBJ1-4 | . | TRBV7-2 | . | CASSLVQGNEKLFF | TGTGCCAGCAGCTTAGTTCAGGGGAATGAAAAACTGTTTTTT
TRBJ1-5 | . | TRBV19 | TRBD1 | CASSPTGGQPQHF | TGTGCCAGTAGTCCCACAGGGGGACAGCCCCAGCATTTT
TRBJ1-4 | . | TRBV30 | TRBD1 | CAWTPGQGIVEKLFF | TGTGCCTGGACTCCGGGACAGGGTATCGTTGAAAAACTGTTTTTT
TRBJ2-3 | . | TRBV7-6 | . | CASSLVGAGSSDTQYF | TGTGCCAGCAGCTTAGTGGGGGCTGGCTCGTCGGATACGCAGTATTTT
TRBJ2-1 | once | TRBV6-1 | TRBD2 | CASTSLAGGALEQFF | TGTGCCAGCACGAGTTTGGCGGGGGGGGCCTTGGAGCAGTTCTTC
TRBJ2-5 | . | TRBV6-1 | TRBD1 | CASSRQGHQETQYF | TGTGCCAGCAGTAGACAGGGCCATCAAGAGACCCAGTACTTC
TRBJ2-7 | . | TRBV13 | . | CASSPTGRAYEQYF | TGTGCCAGCAGCCCGACGGGTCGAGCCTACGAGCAGTACTTC
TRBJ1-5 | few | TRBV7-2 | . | CASSPSRNQPQHF | TGTGCCAGCAGCCCAAGTCGGAATCAGCCCCAGCATTTT
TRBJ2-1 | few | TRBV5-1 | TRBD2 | CASSLDASGGLEFF | TGCGCCAGCAGCTTGGACGCTAGCGGGGGTTTGGAGTTCTTC
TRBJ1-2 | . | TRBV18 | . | CASSWGRGNYGYTF | TGTGCCAGCTCCTGGGGACGGGGGAACTATGGCTACACCTTC
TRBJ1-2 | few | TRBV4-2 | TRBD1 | CASSQAGGYGYTF | TGTGCCAGCAGCCAGGCAGGGGGCTATGGCTACACCTTC
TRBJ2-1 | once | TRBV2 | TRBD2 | CASSFSGGAYNEQFF | TGTGCCAGCAGTTTCAGCGGGGGGGCCTACAATGAGCAGTTCTTC
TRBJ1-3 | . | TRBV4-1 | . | CASSQERGYPGNTIYF | TGCGCCAGCAGCCAAGAGCGCGGTTATCCTGGAAACACCATATATTTT
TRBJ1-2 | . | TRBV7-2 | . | CASSLIGMNLGGYTF | TGTGCCAGCAGCTTGATCGGGATGAATCTGGGCGGCTACACCTTC
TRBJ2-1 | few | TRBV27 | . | CASSQRGFSYNEQFF | TGTGCCAGCAGTCAGAGGGGGTTCTCCTACAATGAGCAGTTCTTC
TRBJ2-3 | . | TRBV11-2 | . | CASTDFPFSTDTQYF | TGTGCCAGCACCGACTTCCCATTTAGCACAGATACGCAGTATTTT
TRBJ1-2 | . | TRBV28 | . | CASTVTAMYGYTF | TGTGCCAGCACCGTGACAGCGATGTATGGCTACACCTTC
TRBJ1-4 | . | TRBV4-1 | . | CASSQRQGLNEKLFF | TGCGCCAGCAGCCAGCGGCAGGGGTTAAATGAAAAACTGTTTTTT
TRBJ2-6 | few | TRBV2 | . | CASSEDTGAGANVLTF | TGTGCCAGCAGTGAAGATACGGGGGCTGGGGCCAACGTCCTGACTTTC
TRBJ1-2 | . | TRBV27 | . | CASTSIGSDYTF | TGTGCCAGCACCTCCATAGGGAGTGACTACACCTTC
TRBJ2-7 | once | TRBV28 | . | CASRKAGSPLYEQYF | TGTGCCAGCAGAAAGGCAGGGTCCCCACTCTACGAGCAGTACTTC
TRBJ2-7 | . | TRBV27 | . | CAKLHNCPYEQYF | TGTGCCAAACTGCATAATTGTCCCTACGAGCAGTACTTC
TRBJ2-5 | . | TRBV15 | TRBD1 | CATSRGQGGSETQYF | TGTGCCACCAGCAGAGGACAGGGGGGCAGTGAGACCCAGTACTTC
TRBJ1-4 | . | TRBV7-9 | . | CASSLNGGGEKLFF | TGTGCCAGCAGCTTAAACGGTGGAGGGGAAAAACTGTTTTTT
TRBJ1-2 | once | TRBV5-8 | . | CASSIQWYDTF | TGTGCCAGCAGCATCCAGTGGTACGACACCTTC
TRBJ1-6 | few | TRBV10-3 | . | CAISRLSSYNSPLHF | TGTGCCATCAGCCGACTGAGCTCCTATAATTCACCCCTCCACTTT
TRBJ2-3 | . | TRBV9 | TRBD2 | CASSVRAGAGTQYF | TGTGCCAGCAGCGTACGAGCGGGGGCGGGTACGCAGTATTTT
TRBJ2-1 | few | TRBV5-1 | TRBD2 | CASSTAGGNYNEQFF | TGCGCCAGCAGCACAGCGGGGGGAAACTACAATGAGCAGTTCTTC
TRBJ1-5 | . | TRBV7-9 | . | CASSQSTGNQPQHF | TGTGCCAGCAGCCAAAGTACGGGAAATCAGCCCCAGCATTTT
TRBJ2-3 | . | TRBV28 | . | CASSFRVPDTQYF | TGTGCCAGCAGTTTCAGGGTTCCAGATACGCAGTATTTT
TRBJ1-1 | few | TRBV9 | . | CASSVAMNTEAFF | TGTGCCAGCAGCGTAGCCATGAACACTGAAGCTTTCTTT
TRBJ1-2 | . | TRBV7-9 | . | CASTMGRGNYGYTF | TGTGCCAGCACCATGGGAAGGGGTAACTATGGCTACACCTTC